Shown below are 27 T cell receptor beta chains from a single sample sequenced in a study of T cells expressing NK-cell markers. No DNA is given; TCRdb re-called the 5' RACE reads and lists each CDR3 protein once. The table lists fewer than 550,000 distinct CDR3 sequences. The source material was blood T cells: a sorted CD56 or NKG2C T cell subset, CD4+ or CD8+ T cells, or bulk PBMC T cells (not recorded which). These receptor sequences come from a woman aged 45-65 years in good health.

The genes are TRBV4-1 and TRBJ2-2; lacking DNA, the TRBD1 call made by TCRdb goes unchecked. In germline, CDR1 is MGHRA, CDR2 YSYEKL. The CDR3 is 16 amino acids. CDR3 sequence: CASSQRGEWGTGELFF.

This chain links TRBV30 with TRBJ1-5; the TRBD1 assignment by TCRdb is unverifiable without DNA. There are 13 residues in the CDR3. Germline V CDR1 and CDR2: GTSNPN, SVGIG (reference sequence). CDR3: CAWAPASNQPQHF.

V and J are TRBV20-1 and TRBJ2-2; no DNA is available, so the TRBD1 call from TCRdb remains unchecked. The CDR3 runs 14 residues. Germline V lookup: CDR1 DFQATT, CDR2 SNEGSKA (reference sequence). The CDR3 spells CSARGNRVPGELFF.

The chain recombines TRBV15 with TRBJ1-1; checking the TCRdb D call of TRBD1 is not possible without DNA. Germline V gives CDR1 LNHNV, CDR2 YYDKDF (reference sequence). The length of the CDR3 is 15 residues. The CDR3 loop reads CATSGGGTKNTEAFF.

The genes are TRBV5-1 and TRBJ1-4. The CDR3 covers 14 residues. Per the germline V gene, CDR1 is SGHRS and CDR2 is YFSETQ. This CDR3 reads CASSYRALGEKLFF.

The chain links TRBV20-1 to TRBJ2-5; the D gene TCRdb calls, TRBD1, cannot be checked with no DNA. This CDR3 region has 14 residues. Germline CDR1 DFQATT, CDR2 SNEGSKA (reference sequence). CDR3 sequence reads: CSARLTGGGETQYF.

CDR3 region: CASGSTVEQFF. The chain is built from TRBV6-1 and TRBJ2-1; the D gene TCRdb calls, TRBD2, cannot be checked with no DNA. Germline V gene sequence: CDR1 MNHNS, CDR2 SASEGT. The CDR3 loop spans 11 amino acids.

The J gene is TRBJ1-4, the V gene TRBV5-1; checking the TCRdb D call of TRBD1 is not possible without DNA. Per the germline V gene, CDR1 is SGHRS and CDR2 is YFSETQ. The CDR3 length is 14 residues. The CDR3 is CASTSGTANEKLFF.

The gene calls are TRBV4-1 and TRBJ1-4. Looked up from germline, CDR1 is MGHRA and CDR2 is YSYEKL. The CDR3 spans 16 residues. The CDR3 region is CASSRVTTSNREKLFF.

V usage is TRBV6-1 and J usage is TRBJ2-7; TCRdb picks TRBD1, but there is no DNA to check that call. The CDR3 is 13 residues long. Germline lookup yields CDR1 MNHNS and CDR2 SASEGT. Here the CDR3 reads CASTLTPDYEQYF.

The chain couples TRBV27 to TRBJ2-3. The CDR3 has 13 amino acids. Germline V gene sequence: CDR1 MNHEY, CDR2 SMNVEV (reference sequence). Here the CDR3 reads CASKSTNTDTQYF.

The chain links TRBV11-1 to TRBJ1-6; TCRdb's assignment of TRBD1 cannot be checked, as there is no DNA. Germline lookup yields CDR1 SGHAT and CDR2 FQDESV (reference sequence). The CDR3 has 12 residues. The CDR3 is CASQGEESPLHF.

The chain combines TRBV7-9 with TRBJ2-2. The CDR3 covers 11 residues. CDR1 and CDR2 from the germline V gene are SEHNR and FQNEAQ (reference sequence). The CDR3 loop reads CASSPQVELFF.

J is TRBJ2-3 and V is TRBV7-2; TCRdb outputs TRBD2, but without DNA this stays unchecked. This CDR3 has 14 residues. Looked up from germline, CDR1 is SGHTA and CDR2 is FQGNSA. CDR3 sequence reads: CASSFGRAGDTQYF.

The chain links TRBV25-1 to TRBJ2-1; TCRdb selects TRBD1, and the lack of DNA leaves this call unchecked. The CDR3 has 13 residues. Germline V CDR1 and CDR2: MGHDK, SYGVNS. This CDR3 is CASTQGVTNEQFF.

V is TRBV5-1 and J is TRBJ1-2; TCRdb proposes TRBD1, but this gene call is untestable without DNA. The length of the CDR3 is 14 residues. Germline values: CDR1 SGHRS, CDR2 YFSETQ. The CDR3: CASSFNLGTGNDTF.

The chain carries TRBV2 and TRBJ1-2; the D call from TCRdb, TRBD1, cannot be confirmed without DNA. This CDR3 is 14 amino acids long. Germline-derived CDR1 and CDR2 are SNHLY and FYNNEI. The CDR3 sequence is CANLLGQGGDGYTF.

The CDR3 reads CATSDFSDEQFF. The chain recombines TRBV24-1 with TRBJ2-1. CDR1 and CDR2 from the germline V gene are KGHDR and SFDVKD. The CDR3 length is 12 residues.

This chain connects TRBV20-1 to TRBJ2-5; without DNA, the TCRdb call of TRBD1 cannot be checked. Per the germline V gene, CDR1 is DFQATT and CDR2 is SNEGSKA (reference sequence). This CDR3 is built from 16 residues. CDR3 residues: CSARPVNGGGQETQYF.

The chain couples TRBV7-8 to TRBJ2-5; checking the TCRdb D call of TRBD1 is not possible without DNA. In germline, CDR1 is SGHVS, CDR2 FQNEAQ. The CDR3 runs 13 residues. CDR3 in amino acids: CASRTTEKGTQYF.

V gene TRBV20-1 combines with J gene TRBJ2-3; the TRBD1 assignment by TCRdb is unverifiable without DNA. CDR1 DFQATT and CDR2 SNEGSKA come from the germline V gene (reference sequence). The CDR3 extends over 16 amino acids. CDR3 sequence reads: CSARDHRLGRTDTQYF.

The V gene is TRBV6-5, the J gene TRBJ1-1. Germline V gene sequence: CDR1 MNHEY, CDR2 SVGAGI. The CDR3 sequence is 13 residues long. The CDR3 reads CASRTLTNTEAFF.

This rearrangement joins TRBV20-1 to TRBJ1-1; the TCRdb D gene call, TRBD1, has no DNA to confirm it. This CDR3 comprises 13 residues. Germline values: CDR1 DFQATT, CDR2 SNEGSKA (reference sequence). CDR3: CSAAPGLPASAFF.

The chain recombines TRBV3-1 with TRBJ2-1. This CDR3 contains 13 residues. CDR1 is LGHDT, CDR2 YNNKEL, per germline (reference sequence). CDR3 sequence: CASRQSSYNEQFF.

The chain employs TRBV20-1 and TRBJ2-5; the TCRdb call, TRBD1, lacks DNA for checking. Germline CDR1 reads DFQATT; CDR2 reads SNEGSKA (reference sequence). The CDR3 sequence is 11 residues long. CDR3 in amino acids: CSARPGETQYF.

The chain combines TRBV7-9 with TRBJ2-5. This CDR3 has 12 amino acids. Germline CDR1 reads SEHNR; CDR2 reads FQNEAQ (reference sequence). The CDR3 sequence: CASSLGPATQYF.

The V gene is TRBV11-2, the J gene TRBJ2-3; TCRdb indicates TRBD2, and absent DNA this call remains unverified. CDR1 is SGHAT, CDR2 FQNNGV, per germline. The CDR3 is 19 amino acids. The CDR3 spells CASSASVGSGRFSTDTQYF. The full variable domain, with the rest looked up from reference TRBV11-2 and TRBJ2-3, is EAGVAQSPRYKIIEKRQSVAFWCNPISGHATLYWYQQILGQGPKLLIQFQNNGVVDDSQLPKDRFSAERLKGVDSTLKIQPAKLEDSAVYLCASSASVGSGRFSTDTQYFGPGTRLTVL.